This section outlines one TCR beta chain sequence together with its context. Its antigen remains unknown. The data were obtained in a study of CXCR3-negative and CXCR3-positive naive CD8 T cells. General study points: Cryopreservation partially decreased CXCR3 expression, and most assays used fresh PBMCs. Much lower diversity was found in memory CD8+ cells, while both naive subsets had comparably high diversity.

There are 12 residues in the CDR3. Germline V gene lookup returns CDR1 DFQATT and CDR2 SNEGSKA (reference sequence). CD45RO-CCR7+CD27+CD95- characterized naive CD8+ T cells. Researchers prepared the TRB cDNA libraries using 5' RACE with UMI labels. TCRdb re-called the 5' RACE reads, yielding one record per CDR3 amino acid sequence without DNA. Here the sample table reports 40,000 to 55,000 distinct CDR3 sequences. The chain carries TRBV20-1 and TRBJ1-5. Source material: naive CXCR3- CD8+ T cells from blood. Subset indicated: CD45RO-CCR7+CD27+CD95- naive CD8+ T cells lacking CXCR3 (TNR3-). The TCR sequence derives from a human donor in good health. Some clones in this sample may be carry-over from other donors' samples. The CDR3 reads CSARATNQPQHF.